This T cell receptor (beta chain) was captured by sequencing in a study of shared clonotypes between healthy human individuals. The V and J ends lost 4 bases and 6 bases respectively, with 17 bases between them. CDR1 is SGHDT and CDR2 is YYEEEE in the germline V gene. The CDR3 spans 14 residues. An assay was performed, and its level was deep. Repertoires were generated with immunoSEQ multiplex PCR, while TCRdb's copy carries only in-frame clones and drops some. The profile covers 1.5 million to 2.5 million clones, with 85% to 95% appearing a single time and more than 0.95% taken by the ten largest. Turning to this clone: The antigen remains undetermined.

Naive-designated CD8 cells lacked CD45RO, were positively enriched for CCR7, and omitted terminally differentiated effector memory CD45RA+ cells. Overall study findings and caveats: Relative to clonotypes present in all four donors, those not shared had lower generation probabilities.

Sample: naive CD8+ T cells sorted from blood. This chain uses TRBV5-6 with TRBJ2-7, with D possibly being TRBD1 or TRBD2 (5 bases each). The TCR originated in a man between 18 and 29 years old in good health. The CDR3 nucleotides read TGTGCCAGCAGCGCGGTGAGGGACCCGCGCGAGCAGTACTTC. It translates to CASSAVRDPREQYF. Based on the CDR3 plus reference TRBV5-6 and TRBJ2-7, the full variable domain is DAGVTQSPTHLIKTRGQQVTLRCSPKSGHDTVSWYQQALGQGPQFIFQYYEEEERQRGNFPDRFSGHQFPNYSSELNVNALLLGDSALYLCASSAVRDPREQYFGPGTRLTVT.